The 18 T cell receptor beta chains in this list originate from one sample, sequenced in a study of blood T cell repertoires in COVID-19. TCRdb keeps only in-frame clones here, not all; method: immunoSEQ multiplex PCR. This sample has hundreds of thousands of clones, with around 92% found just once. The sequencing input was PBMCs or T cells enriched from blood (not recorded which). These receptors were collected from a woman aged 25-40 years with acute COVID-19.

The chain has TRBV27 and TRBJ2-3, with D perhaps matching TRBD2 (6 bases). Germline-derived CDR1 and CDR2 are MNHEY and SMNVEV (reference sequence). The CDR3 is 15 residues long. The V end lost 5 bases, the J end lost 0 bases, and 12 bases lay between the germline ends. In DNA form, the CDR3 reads TGTGCCAGCAGTCCCGGGACTCTTAGCACAGATACGCAGTATTTT. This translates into CASSPGTLSTDTQYF.

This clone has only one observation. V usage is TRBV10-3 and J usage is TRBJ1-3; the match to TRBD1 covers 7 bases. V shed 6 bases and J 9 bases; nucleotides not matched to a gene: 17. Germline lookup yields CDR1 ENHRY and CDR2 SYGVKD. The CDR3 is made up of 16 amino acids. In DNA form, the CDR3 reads TGTGCCATCAGAACCTCGGAAGGGACAGTGGAAAGCACCATATATTTT. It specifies CAIRTSEGTVESTIYF.

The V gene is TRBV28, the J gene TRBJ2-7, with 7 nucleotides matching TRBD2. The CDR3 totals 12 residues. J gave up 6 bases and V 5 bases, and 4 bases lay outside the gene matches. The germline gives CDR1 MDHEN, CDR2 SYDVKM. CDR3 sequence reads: CASSPGGFEQYF. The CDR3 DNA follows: TGTGCCAGCAGTCCGGGGGGTTTCGAGCAGTACTTC.

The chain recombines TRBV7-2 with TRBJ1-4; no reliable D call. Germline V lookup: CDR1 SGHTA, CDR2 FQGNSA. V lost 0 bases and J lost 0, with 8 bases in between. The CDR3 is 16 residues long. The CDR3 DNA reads TGTGCCAGCAGCTTAGCAACAGCTACAACTAATGAAAAACTGTTTTTT. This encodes CASSLATATTNEKLFF.

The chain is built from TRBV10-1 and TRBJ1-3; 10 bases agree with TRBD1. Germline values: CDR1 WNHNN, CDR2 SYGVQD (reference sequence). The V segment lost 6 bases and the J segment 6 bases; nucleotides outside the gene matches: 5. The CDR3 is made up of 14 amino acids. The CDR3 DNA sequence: TGCGCCAGCAGCCGGGACAGGGGTCAAAACACCATATATTTT. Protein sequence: CASSRDRGQNTIYF.

CDR3: CASSQGSSYNSPLHF. CDR3 nucleotide sequence: TGCGCCAGCAGCCAAGGCAGCTCCTATAATTCACCCCTCCACTTT. The chain joins TRBV4-1 to TRBJ1-6; D is unresolved. Germline values: CDR1 MGHRA, CDR2 YSYEKL. Trimming took 1 base from V and 0 from J, leaving 4 bases between them. CDR3 length: 15 residues.

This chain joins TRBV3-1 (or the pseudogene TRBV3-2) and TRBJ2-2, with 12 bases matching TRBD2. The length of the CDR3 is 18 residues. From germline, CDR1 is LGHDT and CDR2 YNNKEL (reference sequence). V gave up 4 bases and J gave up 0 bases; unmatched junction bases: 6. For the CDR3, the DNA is TGTGCCAGCAGCCCGCGGACTAGCGGGGCCCCGAACACCGGGGAGCTGTTTTTT. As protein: CASSPRTSGAPNTGELFF.

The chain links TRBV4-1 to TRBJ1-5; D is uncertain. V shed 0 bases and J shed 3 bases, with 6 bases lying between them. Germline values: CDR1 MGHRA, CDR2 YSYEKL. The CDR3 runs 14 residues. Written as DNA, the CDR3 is TGCGCCAGCAGCCAAGAGCAGTTCAATCAGCCCCAGCATTTT. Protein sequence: CASSQEQFNQPQHF.

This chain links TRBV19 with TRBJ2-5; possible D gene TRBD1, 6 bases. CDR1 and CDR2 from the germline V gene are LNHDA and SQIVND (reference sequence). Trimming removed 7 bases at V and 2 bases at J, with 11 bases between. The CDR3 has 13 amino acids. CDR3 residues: CASTPRGQETQYF. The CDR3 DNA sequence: TGTGCCAGTACCCCTAGGGGGCAAGAGACCCAGTACTTC.

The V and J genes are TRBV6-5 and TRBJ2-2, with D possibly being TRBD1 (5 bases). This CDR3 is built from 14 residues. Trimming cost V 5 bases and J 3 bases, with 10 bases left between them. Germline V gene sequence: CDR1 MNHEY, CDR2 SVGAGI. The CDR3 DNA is TGTGCCAGCAGTCTCGACAGAGACACCGGGGAGCTGTTTTTT. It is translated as CASSLDRDTGELFF.

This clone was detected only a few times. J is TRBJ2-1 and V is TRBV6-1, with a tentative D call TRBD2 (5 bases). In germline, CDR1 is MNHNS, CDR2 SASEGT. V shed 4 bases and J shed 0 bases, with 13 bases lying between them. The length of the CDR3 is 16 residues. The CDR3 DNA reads TGTGCCAGCAGTGGATACGGGATGAGCTCCTACAATGAGCAGTTCTTC. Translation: CASSGYGMSSYNEQFF.

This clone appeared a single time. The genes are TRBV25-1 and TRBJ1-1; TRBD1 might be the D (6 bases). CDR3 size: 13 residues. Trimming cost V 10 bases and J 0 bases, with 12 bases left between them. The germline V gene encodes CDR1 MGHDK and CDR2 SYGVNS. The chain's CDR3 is CATQGIMNTEAFF. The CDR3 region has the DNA TGTGCCACCCAGGGGATCATGAACACTGAAGCTTTCTTT. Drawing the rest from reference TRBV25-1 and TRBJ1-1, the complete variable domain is EADIYQTPRYLVIGTGKKITLECSQTMGHDKMYWYQQDPGMELHLIHYSYGVNSTEKGDLSSESTVSRIRTEHFPLTLESARPSHTSQYLCATQGIMNTEAFFGQGTRLTVV.

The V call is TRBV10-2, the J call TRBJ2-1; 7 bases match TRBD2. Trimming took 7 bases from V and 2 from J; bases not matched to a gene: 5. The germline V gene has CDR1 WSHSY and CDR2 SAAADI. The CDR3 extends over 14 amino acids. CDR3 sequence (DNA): TGCGCCAGCACCTTAGCGGGCACCTACAATGAGCAGTTCTTC. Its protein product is CASTLAGTYNEQFF.

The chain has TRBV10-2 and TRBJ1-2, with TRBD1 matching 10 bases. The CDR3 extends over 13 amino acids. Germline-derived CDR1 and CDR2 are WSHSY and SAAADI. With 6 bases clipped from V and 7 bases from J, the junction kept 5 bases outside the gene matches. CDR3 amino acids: CASSLDRGSGYTF. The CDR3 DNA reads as TGCGCCAGCAGCCTGGACAGGGGGAGTGGCTACACCTTC.

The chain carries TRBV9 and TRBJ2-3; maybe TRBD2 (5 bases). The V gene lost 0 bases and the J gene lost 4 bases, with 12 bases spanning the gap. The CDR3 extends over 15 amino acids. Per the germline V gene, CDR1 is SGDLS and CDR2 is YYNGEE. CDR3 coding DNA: TGTGCCAGCAGCGTAGGGGGAGAGGGAGCAGATACGCAGTATTTT. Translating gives CASSVGGEGADTQYF.

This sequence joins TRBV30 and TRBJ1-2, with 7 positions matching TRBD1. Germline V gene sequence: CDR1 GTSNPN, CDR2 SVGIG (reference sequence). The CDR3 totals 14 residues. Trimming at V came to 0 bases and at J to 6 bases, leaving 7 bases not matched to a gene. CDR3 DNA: TGTGCCTGGAGTGTCAGGCTACAGGGGCATGGCTACACCTTC. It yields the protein CAWSVRLQGHGYTF.

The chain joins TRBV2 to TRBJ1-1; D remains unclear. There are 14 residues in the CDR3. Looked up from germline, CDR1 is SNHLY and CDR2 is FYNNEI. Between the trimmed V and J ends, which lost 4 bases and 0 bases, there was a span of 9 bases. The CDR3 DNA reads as TGTGCCAGCAGTGTTGAGCTCATGAACACTGAAGCTTTCTTT. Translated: CASSVELMNTEAFF.

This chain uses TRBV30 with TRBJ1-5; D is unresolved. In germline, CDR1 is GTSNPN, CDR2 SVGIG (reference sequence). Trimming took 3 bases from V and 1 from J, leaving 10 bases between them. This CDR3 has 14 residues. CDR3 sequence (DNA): TGTGCCTGGAGCATAGGAGGGAGCAATCAGCCCCAGCATTTT. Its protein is CAWSIGGSNQPQHF.